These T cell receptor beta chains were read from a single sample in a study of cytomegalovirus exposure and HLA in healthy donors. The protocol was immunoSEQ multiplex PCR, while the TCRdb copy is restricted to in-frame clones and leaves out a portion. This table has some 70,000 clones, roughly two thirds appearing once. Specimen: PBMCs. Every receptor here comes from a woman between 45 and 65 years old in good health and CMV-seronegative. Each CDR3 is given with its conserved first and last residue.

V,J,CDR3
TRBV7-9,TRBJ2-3,CASSLAGSTDTQYF
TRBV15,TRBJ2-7,CATSRDGDREGEQYF
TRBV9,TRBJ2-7,CASSPRLAGVEQYF
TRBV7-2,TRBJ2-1,CASTLGGTSKFF
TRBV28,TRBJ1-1,CASSLWEGPGTEAFF
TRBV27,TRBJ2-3,CASRFGAGYGTDTQYF
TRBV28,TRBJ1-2,CASSLLARGIGYTF
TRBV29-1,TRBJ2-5,CSAGKGGTAQETQYF
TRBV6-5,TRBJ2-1,CASSYLSGAYNEQFF
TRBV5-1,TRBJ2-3,CASSLGVSGTDTQYF
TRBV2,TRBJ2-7,CASSAELATLLF
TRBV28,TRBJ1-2,CATHQEEGYYGYTF
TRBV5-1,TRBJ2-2,CASSLAEELETGELFF
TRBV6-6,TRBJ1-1,CASSNQGAGTEAFF
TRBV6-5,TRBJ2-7,CASGEGQRYEQYF
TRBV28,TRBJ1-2,CASSLTYLTGIGYTF
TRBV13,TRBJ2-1,CASSDRTGTSGNKDNEQFF
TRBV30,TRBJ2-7,CAWRVHRATYEQYF
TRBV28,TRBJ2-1,CASSLRRAEQFF
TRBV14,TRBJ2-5,CASSPDGGETQYF
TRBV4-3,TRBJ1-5,CASSQAPGTGGLPQHF
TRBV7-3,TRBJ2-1,CASSFTGYNEQFF
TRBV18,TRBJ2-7,CASSTDAYEQYF
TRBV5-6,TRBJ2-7,CASSFRDRYEQYF
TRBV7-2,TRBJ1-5,CASSGDRVQPQHF
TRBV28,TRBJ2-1,CASSSLTGRSYNEQFF
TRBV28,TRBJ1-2,CASSLWGEQGGYGYTF
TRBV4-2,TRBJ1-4,CASSLSRDRNEKLFF
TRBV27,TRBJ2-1,CASSLGARLAGLDNEQFF
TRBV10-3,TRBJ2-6,CAISRTSGSGSGANVLTF
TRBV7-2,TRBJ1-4,CASSLDQGLNQLFF
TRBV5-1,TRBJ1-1,CASHEQGAWNTEAFF
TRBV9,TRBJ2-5,CASSGAGETQYF
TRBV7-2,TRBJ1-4,CASSTGETTNEKLFF
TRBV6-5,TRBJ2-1,CASSYGGLVSYNEQFF
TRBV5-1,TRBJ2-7,CASSLDWTSSYEQYF
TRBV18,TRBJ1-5,CASSSDWNQPQHF
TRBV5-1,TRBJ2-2,CASSRTGNTGELFF
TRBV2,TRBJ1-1,CASSHTEGRTEAFF
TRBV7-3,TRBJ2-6,CASSSRPGGSGANVLTF
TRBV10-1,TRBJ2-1,CASSEDSGGWYNEQFF
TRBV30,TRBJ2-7,CAWGLIGGSDEQYF
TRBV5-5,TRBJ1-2,CASRHEGRLLGYTF
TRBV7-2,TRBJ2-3,CASSRGTDTQYF
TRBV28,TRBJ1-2,CASSLWDTGSNYGYTF
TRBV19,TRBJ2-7,CASSSLAGAHYEQYF
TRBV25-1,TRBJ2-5,CASDGQNQETQYF
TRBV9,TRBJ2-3,CASSETDRVVDDTQYF
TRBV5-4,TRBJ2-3,CASSFPGRGSTDTQYF
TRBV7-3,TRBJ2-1,CASSLSSGTSGIYEQFF
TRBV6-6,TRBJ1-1,CASSHSGGGGPEAFF
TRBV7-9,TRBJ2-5,CASSFDRSWETQYF
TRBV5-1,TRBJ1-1,CASSLGQVNTEAFF
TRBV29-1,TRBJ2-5,CSVEGRGRETQYF
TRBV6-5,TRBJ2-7,CASSSLGGEGLEQYF
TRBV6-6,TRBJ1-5,CASSYFQGEQPQHF
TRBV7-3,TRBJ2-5,CASSLGIGTPGEQYF
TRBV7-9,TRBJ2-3,CASSYSGLYWQYF
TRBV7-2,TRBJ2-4,CASSFRTAPAILGIQYF
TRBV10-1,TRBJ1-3,CASGGSGAGNTIYF